The 21 T cell receptor beta chains given below trace back to one sample, sequenced in a study of CD8 T cells in Susac syndrome. It was with random hexamers that 0.5 to 1 ug RNA was reverse transcribed. TCRdb re-called the immunoSEQ multiplex PCR reads with MiXCR, one entry per CDR3 protein. The table lists some 300,000 distinct CDR3 sequences, roughly 81% of them singletons. Sample: CD8+ T cells from PBMCs. Receptor source: a human donor with multiple sclerosis.

The chain carries TRBV10-1 and TRBJ2-6; D is ambiguous. The CDR3 extends over 16 amino acids. Looked up from germline, CDR1 is WNHNN and CDR2 is SYGVQD (reference sequence). V was shortened by 6 bases and J by 0 bases, with 12 bases between the two germline ends. DNA of the CDR3: TGCGCCAGCAGCTCAGGACGGCCCTCTGGGGCCAACGTCCTGACTTTC. Translation: CASSSGRPSGANVLTF.

This clonotype was seen only once. The genes are TRBV12-3 or TRBV12-4 and TRBJ2-7; 15 bases are shared with TRBD2. The V gene end was trimmed by 10 bases and the J gene end by 7 bases; junction bases not matched to a gene: 11. The CDR3 consists of 15 residues. In DNA, the CDR3 is TGTGCCACAAGGACTAGCGGGAGGGGACCCCAAGAGCAGTACTTC. Protein product: CATRTSGRGPQEQYF.

The chain links TRBV6-1 to TRBJ2-1, with 11 bases identical to TRBD1. The junction had 9 bases not matched to a gene; V was cut back by 6 bases and J by 2 bases. This CDR3 has 17 residues. Germline V gives CDR1 MNHNS, CDR2 SASEGT. In DNA, the CDR3 is TGTGCCAGCAGCCGACGAGGGGGACAGGGGGCCTACAATGAGCAGTTCTTC. Amino acids: CASSRRGGQGAYNEQFF.

Written as DNA, the CDR3 is TGTGCCAGCAGCGTACTGGGACAGAGGGACGGTGAGCAGTTCTTC. It codes for CASSVLGQRDGEQFF. The chain has TRBV9 and TRBJ2-1, with 7 nucleotides matching TRBD1. The CDR3 loop spans 15 amino acids. V shed 1 base and J 9 bases; nucleotides not matched to a gene: 10. Germline V gene data show CDR1 as SGDLS and CDR2 as YYNGEE.

V gene TRBV5-4 combines with J gene TRBJ2-1; 14 bases align to TRBD2. This CDR3 has 18 amino acids. The germline CDR1 and CDR2 sequences are SGHNT and YYREEE (reference sequence). V lost 3 bases to trimming and J lost 8 bases; unmatched junction nucleotides: 13. The CDR3, as DNA: TGTGCCAGCAGCTCGAGACTAGCGGGAGGGCCAAGTTTTGATGAGCAGTTCTTC. Amino acids: CASSSRLAGGPSFDEQFF.

V is TRBV20-1 and J is TRBJ2-7; 8 bases align to TRBD2. After removal of 5 bases from V and 3 bases from J, the junction contained 6 bases not matched to a gene. The germline gives CDR1 DFQATT, CDR2 SNEGSKA (reference sequence). CDR3 size: 13 residues. CDR3 coding DNA: TGCAGTGCTGGGGGACTAGAGGTCTACGAGCAGTACTTC. As protein: CSAGGLEVYEQYF.

On this clonotype: A read error may explain this, as a much larger clone is one base away. The rearrangement links TRBV12-3 or TRBV12-4 to TRBJ2-7; D gene ambiguous. CDR3 size: 12 residues. The CDR3 nucleotides are TGTGCCAGCAGTTTCGGCGGCTACAAGCAGTACTTC. Translated: CASSFGGYKQYF.

The J gene is TRBJ2-1, the V gene TRBV4-1, with D possibly matching TRBD2 (6 bases). This CDR3 has 15 residues. V lost 0 bases to trimming and J lost 5 bases, with 11 bases between them. Germline V lookup: CDR1 MGHRA, CDR2 YSYEKL. The CDR3 DNA reads as TGCGCCAGCAGCCAAGAAAAAGGAGGGAACAATGAGCAGTTCTTC. Protein product: CASSQEKGGNNEQFF.

The rearrangement links TRBV19 to TRBJ2-7, with D uncertain. The V end was cut by 3 bases, the J end by 2 bases, with 8 bases between. The germline V gene has CDR1 LNHDA and CDR2 SQIVND (reference sequence). The CDR3 is made up of 13 amino acids. The CDR3 is CASSIKITYEQYF. The CDR3 coding sequence is TGTGCCAGTAGTATTAAGATTACCTACGAGCAGTACTTC.

The rearrangement uses TRBV27 and TRBJ2-3, with D hard to call. With 5 bases removed from V and 0 bases from J, the gap between germline ends came to 12 bases. Germline V gene data show CDR1 as MNHEY and CDR2 as SMNVEV (reference sequence). The CDR3 sequence is 15 residues long. The chain's CDR3 is CASSLTDPSTDTQYF. The CDR3 DNA follows: TGTGCCAGCAGTCTGACTGATCCTAGCACAGATACGCAGTATTTT.

V gene TRBV6-6 combines with J gene TRBJ1-1; D possibly corresponds to TRBD1 (5 bases). Per the germline V gene, CDR1 is MNHNY and CDR2 is SVGAGI (reference sequence). This CDR3 is built from 15 residues. V dropped 0 bases and J dropped 2 bases, with 10 bases sitting between them. The CDR3 loop reads CASSYSEGTNTEAFF. CDR3 bases: TGTGCCAGCAGTTACTCGGAGGGGACCAACACTGAAGCTTTCTTT.

Concerning this clonotype itself: The CDR3 ends on some other residue instead of the conserved phenylalanine or tryptophan, so this is likely a read error. The CDR3 is CASSSPLQWSYEQYL. DNA for the CDR3: TGTGCCAGCAGTTCACCCCTACAGTGGAGCTACGAGCAGTACCTC. The rearrangement uses TRBV28 and TRBJ2-7; no reliable D call. This CDR3 is built from 15 residues. Germline V gives CDR1 MDHEN, CDR2 SYDVKM. V lost 4 bases, J lost 3 bases, and 16 bases lay in between.

The rearrangement joins TRBV28 to TRBJ2-1; D is unclear. Trimming left V 2 bases short and J 9 bases short, with 17 bases between. In germline, CDR1 is MDHEN, CDR2 SYDVKM. The CDR3 is made up of 15 amino acids. DNA for the CDR3: TGTGCCAGCAGTTTAAGAAACTTCCCCTGGGGTGAGCAGTTCTTC. This encodes CASSLRNFPWGEQFF.

A few counts support this clonotype. V and J are TRBV7-9 and TRBJ2-7, with 7 bases that match TRBD1. CDR1 and CDR2 (germline): SEHNR, FQNEAQ (reference sequence). This CDR3 spans 12 amino acids. After removal of 6 bases from V and 6 bases from J, the junction contained 5 bases not matched to a gene. The CDR3 nucleotides read TGTGCCAGCAGTCCGACAGGGATCGAGCAGTACTTC. Amino acid sequence: CASSPTGIEQYF.

DNA of the CDR3: TGTGCCAGCACCAACCGAGGGGCGTACAATGAGCAGTTCTTC. It specifies CASTNRGAYNEQFF. The genes are TRBV5-4 and TRBJ2-1; D possibly matches TRBD1 or TRBD2 (5 bases each). Germline V CDR1 and CDR2: SGHNT, YYREEE (reference sequence). V was clipped by 6 bases and J by 4 bases, with 14 bases between them. CDR3 length equals 14 residues.

The V gene is TRBV9, the J gene TRBJ2-1; 10 bases are a match to TRBD2. With V trimmed by 4 bases and J by 0 bases, 7 bases remained unmatched. The CDR3 has 17 amino acids. CDR1 and CDR2 from the germline V gene are SGDLS and YYNGEE. The CDR3 sequence is CASSSGPSGSSYNEQFF. Here the CDR3 DNA reads TGTGCCAGCAGCTCAGGGCCTAGCGGGAGCTCCTACAATGAGCAGTTCTTC.

The chain combines TRBV19 with TRBJ2-7; possibly TRBD2 for D (5 bases). The ends were cut back, 0 bases at V and 7 bases at J, with 13 bases in the middle. Germline V gene sequence: CDR1 LNHDA, CDR2 SQIVND (reference sequence). The length of the CDR3 is 14 residues. Here the CDR3 DNA reads TGTGCCAGTAGTATAGATCTTGAGGACTCGGAGCAGTACTTC. Translating gives CASSIDLEDSEQYF. Combining the CDR3 with reference TRBV19 and TRBJ2-7 gives the whole variable domain DGGITQSPKYLFRKEGQNVTLSCEQNLNHDAMYWYRQDPGQGLRLIYYSQIVNDFQKGDIAEGYSVSREKKESFPLTVTSAQKNPTAFYLCASSIDLEDSEQYFGPGTRLTVT.

CDR3 amino acids: CSADIEQGETEAFF. The CDR3 DNA reads TGCAGTGCGGACATAGAACAGGGGGAGACTGAAGCTTTCTTT. V usage is TRBV20-1 and J usage is TRBJ1-1, with 8 bases fitting TRBD1. Germline V gives CDR1 DFQATT, CDR2 SNEGSKA (reference sequence). After removal of 6 bases from V and 5 bases from J, the junction contained 11 bases not matched to a gene. This CDR3 is 14 amino acids long.

The gene calls are TRBV2 and TRBJ1-1, with TRBD1 identical over 7 bases. The junction had 7 bases not matched to a gene; V was cut back by 10 bases and J by 5 bases. The CDR3 contains 12 residues. In germline, CDR1 is SNHLY, CDR2 FYNNEI. The CDR3 coding sequence is TGTGCCACAGGGGGGGATTTGACTGAAGCTTTCTTT. Its translation: CATGGDLTEAFF.

The chain has TRBV25-1 and TRBJ2-1; no firm D call. V was trimmed by 5 bases and J by 5 bases, leaving 10 bases between them. CDR1 is MGHDK and CDR2 is SYGVNS in the germline V gene. The CDR3 length is 13 residues. CDR3 protein: CASSFATHNEQFF. The CDR3 DNA follows: TGTGCCAGCAGTTTCGCCACCCACAATGAGCAGTTCTTC. Filled out from reference TRBV25-1 and TRBJ2-1, the complete variable domain reads EADIYQTPRYLVIGTGKKITLECSQTMGHDKMYWYQQDPGMELHLIHYSYGVNSTEKGDLSSESTVSRIRTEHFPLTLESARPSHTSQYLCASSFATHNEQFFGPGTRLTVL.

This rearrangement joins TRBV7-9 to TRBJ2-7; tentatively, D is TRBD1 (5 bases). The germline CDR1 and CDR2 sequences are SEHNR and FQNEAQ (reference sequence). CDR3 length: 18 amino acids. V lost 3 bases and J lost 2, with 23 bases in between. This CDR3 is CASSFGQGGWRLTYEQYF. The CDR3 DNA reads as TGTGCCAGCAGCTTCGGCCAGGGCGGATGGAGACTTACCTACGAGCAGTACTTC.